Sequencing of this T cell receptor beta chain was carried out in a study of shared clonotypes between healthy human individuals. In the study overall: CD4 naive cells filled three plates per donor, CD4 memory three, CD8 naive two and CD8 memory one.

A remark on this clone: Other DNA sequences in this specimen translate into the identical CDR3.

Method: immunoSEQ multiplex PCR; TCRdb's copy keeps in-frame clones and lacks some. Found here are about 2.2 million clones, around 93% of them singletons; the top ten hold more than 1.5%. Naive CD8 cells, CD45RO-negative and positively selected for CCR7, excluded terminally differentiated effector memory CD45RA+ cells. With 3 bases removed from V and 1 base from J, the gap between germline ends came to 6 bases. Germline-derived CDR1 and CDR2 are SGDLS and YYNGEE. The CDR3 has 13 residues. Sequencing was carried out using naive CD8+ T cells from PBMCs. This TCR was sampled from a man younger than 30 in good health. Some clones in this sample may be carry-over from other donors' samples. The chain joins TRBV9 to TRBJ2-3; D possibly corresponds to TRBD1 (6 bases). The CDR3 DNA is TGTGCCAGCAGCGCAGGGGGCACAGATACGCAGTATTTT. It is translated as CASSAGGTDTQYF.